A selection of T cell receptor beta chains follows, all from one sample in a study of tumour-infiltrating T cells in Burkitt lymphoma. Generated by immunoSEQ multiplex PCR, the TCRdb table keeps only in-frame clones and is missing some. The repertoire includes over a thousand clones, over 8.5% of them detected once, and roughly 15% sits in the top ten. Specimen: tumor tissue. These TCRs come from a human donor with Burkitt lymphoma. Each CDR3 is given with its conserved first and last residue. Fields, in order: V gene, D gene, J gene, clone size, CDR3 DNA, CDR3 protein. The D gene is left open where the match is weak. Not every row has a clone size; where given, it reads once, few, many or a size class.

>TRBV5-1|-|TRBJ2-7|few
TGCGCCAGCAGCTTGGCCCCGGATGGTAACGAGCAGTACTTC
CASSLAPDGNEQYF
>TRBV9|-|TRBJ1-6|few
TGTGCCAGCAGCCACCAGGCAAGCTTGGGGTCACCCCTCCACTTT
CASSHQASLGSPLHF
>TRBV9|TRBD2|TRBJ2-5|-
TGTGCCAGCAGCTTAGGACTAGCGGGGGCCCAAGAGACCCAGTACTTC
CASSLGLAGAQETQYF
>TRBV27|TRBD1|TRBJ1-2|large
TGTGCCAGCACCGCCCTACAGGGGGCGTTAGGCTACACCTTC
CASTALQGALGYTF
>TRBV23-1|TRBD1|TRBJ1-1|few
TGCGCCAGCAGTCACATCTACAGGGGAAAAGGGAACACTGAAGCTTTTTTT
CASSHIYRGKGNTEAFF
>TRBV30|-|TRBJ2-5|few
TGTGCCTGGAGTGTACCCCGGGGGCCGGCAGAGACCCAGTACTTC
CAWSVPRGPAETQYF
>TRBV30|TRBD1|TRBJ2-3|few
TGTGCCTGGAGTGTACCAGGGACAGCTAGCACAGATACGCAGTATTTT
CAWSVPGTASTDTQYF
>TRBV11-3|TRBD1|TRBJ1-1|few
TGTGCCAGCAGTCTCACAGGGGACACTGAAGCTTTCTTT
CASSLTGDTEAFF
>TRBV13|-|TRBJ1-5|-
TGTGCCAGCAGCTTGGGAAGGGGGGCCAATCAGCCCCAGCATTTT
CASSLGRGANQPQHF
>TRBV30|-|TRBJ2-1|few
TGTGCCTGGAGTGTGGGCGGGGCTTTGTACAATGAGCAGTTCTTC
CAWSVGGALYNEQFF
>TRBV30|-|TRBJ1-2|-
TGTGCCTGGAGTGGGGGCAGTGGCTACACCTTC
CAWSGGSGYTF
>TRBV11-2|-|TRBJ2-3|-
TGTGCCAGCAGCCCCCTACTAATAGGGCTGCCAGATACGCAGTATTTT
CASSPLLIGLPDTQYF
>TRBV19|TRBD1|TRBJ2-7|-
TGTGCCACCAAAGACAGGGTCTTGGGCGAGCAGTACTTC
CATKDRVLGEQYF
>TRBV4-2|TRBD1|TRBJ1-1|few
TGTGCCAGCAGCCTACGGACAGGATTGAACACTGAAGCTTTCTTT
CASSLRTGLNTEAFF
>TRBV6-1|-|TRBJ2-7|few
TGTGCCAGCAGTGAAGGGATTACGGGAGTAGGGGGCTACGAGCAGTACTTC
CASSEGITGVGGYEQYF
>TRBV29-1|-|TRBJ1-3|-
TGCAGCGTTACCGACTCTGGAAACACCATATATTTT
CSVTDSGNTIYF
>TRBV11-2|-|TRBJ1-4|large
TGTGCCAGCAGCCAGGGAGGTGAGGACGAAAAACTGTTTTTT
CASSQGGEDEKLFF
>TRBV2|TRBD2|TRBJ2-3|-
TGTGCCAGCAGTGCAGTGCGGGGGACCACAGATACGCAGTATTTT
CASSAVRGTTDTQYF
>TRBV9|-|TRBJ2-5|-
TGTGCCAGCAGCGTATCGTACGGGGAGGAGACCCAGTACTTC
CASSVSYGEETQYF
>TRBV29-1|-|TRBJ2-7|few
TGCAGCGTTGTACTAGCATTTGGCGACGAGCAGTACTTC
CSVVLAFGDEQYF
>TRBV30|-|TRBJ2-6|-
TGTGCCTGGAGATTCCGCCCTCTTGGGGCCAACGTCCTGACTTTC
CAWRFRPLGANVLTF
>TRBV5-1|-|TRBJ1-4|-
TGCGCCAGCAGCACTGGGACAAATGAAAAACTGTTTTTT
CASSTGTNEKLFF
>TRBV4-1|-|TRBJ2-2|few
TGCGCCAGCAGCGAAGGGCGGGGTTCGAACACCGGGGAGCTGTTTTTT
CASSEGRGSNTGELFF
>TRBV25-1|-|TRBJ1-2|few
TGTGCCAGCAGTGAATATTTTCCAGACAAGAACTATGGCTACACCTTC
CASSEYFPDKNYGYTF
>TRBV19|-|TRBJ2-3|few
TGTGCCAGTAGCCATCTTTGGGCAGGCAGCACAGATACGCAGTATTTT
CASSHLWAGSTDTQYF
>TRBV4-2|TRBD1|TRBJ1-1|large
TGTGCCAGCAGCCAGAGACAGGGGATGAACACTGAAGCTTTCTTT
CASSQRQGMNTEAFF
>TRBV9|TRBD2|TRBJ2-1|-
TGTGCCAGCAGCACCCGTAGGTGGAGGGGACTAGCGGACAATGAGCAGTTCTTC
CASSTRRWRGLADNEQFF
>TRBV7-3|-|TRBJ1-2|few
TGTGCCAGCAGCGGGGGATTTAGGGGCTATGGCTACACCTTC
CASSGGFRGYGYTF
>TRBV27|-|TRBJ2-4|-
TGTGCCAGCAGTTTTGCCCCGCCCCAGGTAGCCAAAAACATTCAGTACTTC
CASSFAPPQVAKNIQYF
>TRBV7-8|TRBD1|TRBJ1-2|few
TGTGCCAGCAGCTTAGCGCGGGGACAGCCCTATGGCTACACCTTC
CASSLARGQPYGYTF
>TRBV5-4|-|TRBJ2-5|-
TGTGCCAGCAGCATCGGACAGAACGGGGAGACCCAGTACTTC
CASSIGQNGETQYF
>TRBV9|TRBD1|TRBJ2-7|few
TGTGCCAGCAGCAATACACAGGGAACAGGGGAACAGTACTTC
CASSNTQGTGEQYF
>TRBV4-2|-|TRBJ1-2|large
TGTGCCAGCAGCCAAGAAGTTCTTTCCGAGTGGGTGTATGGCTACACCTTC
CASSQEVLSEWVYGYTF
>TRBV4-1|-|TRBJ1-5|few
TGCGCCAGCAGCCTGCGGACTACAACGCGCGGTCAGCCCCAGCATTTT
CASSLRTTTRGQPQHF
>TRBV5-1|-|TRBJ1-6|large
TGCGCCAGCAGCTTGGCCGGGGGCTATAATTCACCCCTCCACTTT
CASSLAGGYNSPLHF
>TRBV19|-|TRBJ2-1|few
TGTGCCAGTAGTATGACTGGATACAATGAGCAGTTCTTC
CASSMTGYNEQFF
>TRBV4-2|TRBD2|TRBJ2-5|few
TGTGCCAGCAGCCACCCGGGAGGGGAAGAGACCCAGTACTTC
CASSHPGGEETQYF
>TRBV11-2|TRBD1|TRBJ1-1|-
TGTGCCAGCAGCTTAGGAGGGGAGGACAGGGCCGGGAAAGCTTTCTTT
CASSLGGEDRAGKAFF
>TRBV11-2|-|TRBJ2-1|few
TGTGCCAGCAGCTTAATAAAACAGGGTCGGTTTGAGCAGTTCTTC
CASSLIKQGRFEQFF
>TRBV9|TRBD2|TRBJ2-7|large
TGTGCCAGCAGCCCACTAGCGGGAGACGCCTACGAGCAGTACTTC
CASSPLAGDAYEQYF
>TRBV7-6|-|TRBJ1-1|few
TGTGCCAGCAGCTTAGAGAGGGGAGGAACTGAAGCTTTCTTT
CASSLERGGTEAFF
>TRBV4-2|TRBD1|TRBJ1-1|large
TGTGCCAGCAGCCACAGACAGGGGTTAAACACTGAAGCTTTCTTT
CASSHRQGLNTEAFF
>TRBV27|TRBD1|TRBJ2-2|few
TGTGCCAGCAGTCCCCGACAGGGAAACACCGGGGAGCTGTTTTTT
CASSPRQGNTGELFF
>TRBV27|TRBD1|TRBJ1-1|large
TGTGCCAGCAGTTTATTTGCAGGGGGCTCTGAAGCTTTCTTT
CASSLFAGGSEAFF
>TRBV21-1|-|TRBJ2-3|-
TGTGCCAGCAGCACCCTAGCGGGTCCTAGCACAGATACGCAGTATTTT
CASSTLAGPSTDTQYF
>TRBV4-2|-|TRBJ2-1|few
TGTGCCAGCAGCCAAGAAACCGAGGGCCCCTACAATGAGCAGTTCTTC
CASSQETEGPYNEQFF
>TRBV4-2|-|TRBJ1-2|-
TGTGCCAGCAGCCAAGGGACAGTCTATGGCTACACCTTC
CASSQGTVYGYTF
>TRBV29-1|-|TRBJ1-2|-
TGCAGCGTTGGAGAATTTGACAGGTCTAACTATGGCTACACCTTC
CSVGEFDRSNYGYTF
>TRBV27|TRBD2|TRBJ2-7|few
TGTGCCAGCAGTTTATCGGGGGGACTAGGCCCCTACGAGCAGTACTTC
CASSLSGGLGPYEQYF
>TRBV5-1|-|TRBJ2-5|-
TGCGCCAGCAGCTTCCCAGGGTATGAAGAGACCCAGTACTTC
CASSFPGYEETQYF
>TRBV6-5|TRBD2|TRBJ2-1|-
TGTGCCAGCAGTTACGGGCTAGCGGGAAGCAATGAGCAGTTCTTC
CASSYGLAGSNEQFF
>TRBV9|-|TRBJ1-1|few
TGTGCCAGCAGCGATGCCGGGAACATTGAAGCTTTCTTT
CASSDAGNIEAFF
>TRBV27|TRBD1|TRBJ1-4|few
TGTGCCAGCACCCGGACAGGGGAGAGGGAAAAACTGTTTTTT
CASTRTGEREKLFF
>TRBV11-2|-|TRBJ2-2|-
TGTGCCAGCAGCTTAGTTAATATCGGGTACACCGGGGAGCTGTTTTTT
CASSLVNIGYTGELFF
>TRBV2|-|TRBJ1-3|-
TGTGCCAGCAGTGGAGTCAGGTTCTCTGGAAACACCATATATTTT
CASSGVRFSGNTIYF
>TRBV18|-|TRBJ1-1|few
TGTGCCAGCTCACCGGGGGCAGCGAAGAACACTGAAGCTTTCTTT
CASSPGAAKNTEAFF
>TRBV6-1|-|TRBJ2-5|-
TGTGCCAGCAATACGATTCTGGAGCAGTACTTC
CASNTILEQYF
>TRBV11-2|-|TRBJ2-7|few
TGTGCCAGCAGCATGGAAAACAATCTGGGGGCGGGCGAGCAGTACTTC
CASSMENNLGAGEQYF
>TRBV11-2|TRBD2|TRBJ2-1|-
TGTGCCAGCAGCTTAAGCTCACTAGCGGAGTACAATGAGCAGTTCTTC
CASSLSSLAEYNEQFF
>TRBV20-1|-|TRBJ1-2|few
TGCAGTGCTGGGGGACCACACGGCTACACCTTC
CSAGGPHGYTF